This is a list of T cell receptor beta chains from one sample in a study. TCRdb called the 5' RACE reads again in MiXCR, with one record for every CDR3 protein. Among 50,000 to 60,000 distinct CDR3 sequences listed, less than 25% were seen once. Sequenced material: tumor-infiltrating Tregs sorted from the breast tumor. These receptors came from a female donor with breast cancer. Each CDR3 is given with its conserved first and last residue. D genes are given only for firm matches. Clone sizes are given selectively: once, few, many, or a class where the clone is expanded.

D gene	J gene	V gene	clone size	CDR3 protein	CDR3 DNA
TRBD2	TRBJ2-4	TRBV7-9	once	CASSPGTSGGVYF	TGTGCCAGCAGCCCAGGGACTAGCGGGGGGGTGTACTTC
-	TRBJ2-5	TRBV4-2	-	CAGSQDTRETQYF	TGTGCCGGCAGCCAGGACACTCGGGAGACCCAGTACTTC
-	TRBJ1-5	TRBV6-6	-	CTSTDRRRYSNQPQHF	TGTACCAGCACCGATCGACGGAGATATAGCAATCAGCCCCAGCATTTT
TRBD1	TRBJ2-3	TRBV20-1	few	CSADQGVRADTQYF	TGCAGTGCTGACCAGGGGGTAAGGGCAGATACGCAGTATTTT
TRBD1	TRBJ2-3	TRBV5-1	few	CASSLLGGPDTQYF	TGCGCCAGCAGCTTGTTAGGGGGCCCAGATACGCAGTATTTT
-	TRBJ2-7	TRBV7-9	few	CASSPSTGSYEQYF	TGTGCCAGCAGCCCTTCTACAGGTTCCTACGAGCAGTACTTC
-	TRBJ1-5	TRBV7-8	few	CASSLPRRFDSNQPQHF	TGTGCCAGCAGCTTACCGCGCCGATTTGATAGCAATCAGCCCCAGCATTTT
TRBD2	TRBJ2-1	TRBV19	-	CASGTSGRSDEQFF	TGTGCCAGTGGGACTAGCGGGAGATCGGATGAGCAGTTCTTC
TRBD2	TRBJ2-7	TRBV20-1	few	CSARDSSYWEGQYEQYF	TGCAGTGCTAGGGACTCTAGCTATTGGGAGGGCCAATACGAGCAGTACTTC
-	TRBJ1-5	TRBV6-1	few	CASRFRSDRGNQPQHF	TGTGCCAGCAGATTTCGCTCGGATAGGGGGAATCAGCCCCAGCATTTT
-	TRBJ2-1	TRBV20-1	many	CSAPRGNNEQFF	TGCAGTGCCCCCCGAGGGAACAATGAGCAGTTCTTC
-	TRBJ2-2	TRBV3-1	-	CASSRGSAGELFF	TGTGCCAGCAGCCGAGGGTCTGCCGGGGAGCTGTTTTTT
-	TRBJ1-5	TRBV19	-	CASRRARDQPQHF	TGTGCCAGTAGGAGAGCCCGGGATCAGCCCCAGCATTTT
-	TRBJ1-1	TRBV7-6	many	CASSATGSEAFF	TGTGCCAGCAGCGCGACCGGGTCTGAAGCTTTCTTT
-	TRBJ1-3	TRBV7-2	-	CASSLANTIYF	TGTGCCAGCAGCTTAGCAAACACCATATATTTT
TRBD2	TRBJ2-2	TRBV7-3	many	CASSSASGNTGELFF	TGTGCCAGCAGCTCGGCTAGCGGAAACACCGGGGAGCTGTTTTTT
-	TRBJ2-7	TRBV20-1	few	CSATFPGEQYF	TGCAGTGCAACTTTTCCCGGGGAGCAGTACTTC
-	TRBJ2-1	TRBV7-2	many	CASSIGQLSLYNEQFF	TGTGCCAGCAGCATCGGACAATTAAGCTTGTACAATGAGCAGTTCTTC
TRBD1	TRBJ2-1	TRBV6-6	few	CASRTTGQGAYNEQFF	TGTGCCAGCAGAACAACGGGACAGGGGGCTTACAATGAGCAGTTCTTC
-	TRBJ1-3	TRBV7-9	-	CASSSVGSSGNTIYF	TGTGCCAGCAGCTCCGTCGGTAGCTCTGGAAACACCATATATTTT